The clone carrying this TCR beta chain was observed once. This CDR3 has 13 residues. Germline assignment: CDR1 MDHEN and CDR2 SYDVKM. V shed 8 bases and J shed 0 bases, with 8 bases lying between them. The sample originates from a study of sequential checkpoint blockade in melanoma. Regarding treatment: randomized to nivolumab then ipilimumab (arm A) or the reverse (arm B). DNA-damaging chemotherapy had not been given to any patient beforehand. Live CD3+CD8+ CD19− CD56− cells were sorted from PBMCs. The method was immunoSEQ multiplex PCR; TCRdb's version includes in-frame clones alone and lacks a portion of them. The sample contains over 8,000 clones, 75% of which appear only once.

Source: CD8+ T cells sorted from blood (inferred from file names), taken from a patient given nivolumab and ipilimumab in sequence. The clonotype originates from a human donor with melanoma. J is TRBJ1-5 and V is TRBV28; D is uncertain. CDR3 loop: CASRFFSNQPQHF. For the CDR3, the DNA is TGTGCCAGCCGGTTTTTTAGCAATCAGCCCCAGCATTTT.